These 29 T cell receptor beta chains were all obtained from the same sample, sequenced in a study of OX40 agonist ivuxolimab in advanced cancers. Profiled with immunoSEQ multiplex PCR; TCRdb holds only in-frame clones, not every one. The repertoire includes more than 80,000 clones, 90% of them detected once, and 0.45% to 0.5% sits in the top ten. Material: CD4+ or CD8+ T cells sorted from blood, obtained in a trial of the OX40 agonist ivuxolimab. These receptor sequences come from an adult with an advanced solid tumor such as melanoma, head and neck, liver or kidney cancer.

The V call is TRBV7-9, the J call TRBJ2-1; D gene uncertain. From germline, CDR1 is SEHNR and CDR2 FQNEAQ (reference sequence). The CDR3 is 17 residues long. V was shortened by 2 bases and J by 0 bases, with 14 bases between the two germline ends. The DNA of the CDR3 is TGTGCCAGCAGCTTATGGATGGGCCCAAGCTCCTACAATGAGCAGTTCTTC. Translated: CASSLWMGPSSYNEQFF.

This chain connects TRBV7-2 to TRBJ2-7; 8 bases fit TRBD1. V was pared by 5 bases and J by 6 bases, with 9 bases of the junction left unmatched. This CDR3 has 14 amino acids. Germline CDR1 and CDR2: SGHTA and FQGNSA. In DNA form, the CDR3 reads TGTGCCAGCAGCGCGGGACAGGCCTACCGCGAGCAGTACTTC. Translating it yields CASSAGQAYREQYF.

The chain joins TRBV23-1 to TRBJ2-5; 7 bases map to TRBD2. TRBV23-1 is identified as an open reading frame with a role that is uncertain. With 11 bases clipped from V and 4 bases from J, the junction kept 10 bases outside the gene matches. The CDR3 spans 13 residues. The CDR3 sequence: CASARGDGETQYF. The DNA for the CDR3 is TGCGCCTCAGCACGGGGGGATGGAGAGACCCAGTACTTC.

The chain recombines TRBV7-9 with TRBJ2-2; D might be TRBD2 (5 bases). The V end lost 5 bases, the J end lost 5 bases, and 9 bases lay between the germline ends. In germline, CDR1 is SEHNR, CDR2 FQNEAQ (reference sequence). The CDR3 covers 13 residues. This CDR3 reads CASSPRDTGELFF. In DNA, the CDR3 is TGTGCCAGCAGCCCGAGGGATACCGGGGAGCTGTTTTTT.

The chain has TRBV6-5 and TRBJ1-1, with unresolved D. The CDR3 loop spans 14 amino acids. Trimming took off 6 bases at V and 3 bases at J, with 14 bases between the two ends. The germline CDR1 and CDR2 sequences are MNHEY and SVGAGI. The CDR3 region is CASSLRRLDTEAFF. In nucleotides, the CDR3 is TGTGCCAGCAGCCTCCGCCGGTTGGACACTGAAGCTTTCTTT.

V and J are TRBV5-1 and TRBJ1-1; TRBD1 is a possible D gene (5 bases). Trimming took 4 bases from V and 5 from J, leaving 18 bases between them. CDR1 and CDR2 from the germline V gene are SGHRS and YFSETQ. This CDR3 region has 15 residues. The DNA of the CDR3 is TGCGCCAGCAGCCACTTCGGGGCACGAGCTACTGAAGCTTTCTTT. It specifies CASSHFGARATEAFF.

V usage is TRBV5-6 and J usage is TRBJ1-1, with D possibly being TRBD1 (6 bases). This CDR3 spans 13 amino acids. V lost 4 bases and J lost 1, with 8 bases in between. CDR1 and CDR2 (germline): SGHDT, YYEEEE. CDR3 bases: TGTGCCAGCAGCCAGGGACAGAACACTGAAGCTTTCTTT. Translating gives CASSQGQNTEAFF. The whole variable domain, remainder taken from reference TRBV5-6 and TRBJ1-1, is DAGVTQSPTHLIKTRGQQVTLRCSPKSGHDTVSWYQQALGQGPQFIFQYYEEEERQRGNFPDRFSGHQFPNYSSELNVNALLLGDSALYLCASSQGQNTEAFFGQGTRLTVV.

The CDR3 nucleotides are TGTGCCTGGAGTAACGGGGTGACTAGCGGGGTAATTGGGGAGACCCAGTACTTC. This gives the protein CAWSNGVTSGVIGETQYF. The rearrangement uses TRBV30 and TRBJ2-5, with 11 bases fitting TRBD2. Germline lookup yields CDR1 GTSNPN and CDR2 SVGIG (reference sequence). The CDR3 consists of 18 residues. V lost 2 bases, J lost 5 bases, and 16 bases stayed unmatched. The full variable domain, in which reference TRBV30 and TRBJ2-5 provide the parts outside the CDR3, is SQTIHQWPATLVQPVGSPLSLECTVEGTSNPNLYWYRQAAGRGLQLLFYSVGIGQISSEVPQNLSASRPQDRQFILSSKKLLLSDSGFYLCAWSNGVTSGVIGETQYFGPGTRLLVL.

The chain has TRBV6-1 and TRBJ2-7; the match to TRBD1 covers 8 bases. The trim removed 1 base at V and 3 bases at J, leaving 5 bases unmatched. The germline gives CDR1 MNHNS, CDR2 SASEGT. This CDR3 has 15 residues. The CDR3 spells CASSEEQGAYYEQYF. The CDR3 bases are TGTGCCAGCAGTGAAGAGCAGGGGGCTTACTACGAGCAGTACTTC.

This chain uses TRBV9 with TRBJ2-3; perhaps TRBD2 as D (5 bases). The CDR3 has 14 amino acids. CDR1 and CDR2 (germline): SGDLS, YYNGEE. Trimming pared 2 bases from V and 10 bases from J, leaving 17 bases between. In DNA, the CDR3 is TGTGCCAGCAGCGTCCTAAGCACTAGTTTGCCGCAGTATTTT. This encodes CASSVLSTSLPQYF.

The genes are TRBV7-2 and TRBJ2-5, with unresolved D. The V gene lost 5 bases and the J gene lost 5 bases, with 6 bases spanning the gap. Germline V gives CDR1 SGHTA, CDR2 FQGNSA. CDR3 length equals 11 residues. CDR3 region: CASSRTETQYF. The DNA for the CDR3 is TGTGCCAGCAGCCGGACGGAGACCCAGTACTTC.

The chain employs TRBV7-2 and TRBJ1-1; the D is unclear. The CDR3 is made up of 17 amino acids. V dropped 4 bases and J dropped 5 bases, with 23 bases sitting between them. Germline V CDR1 and CDR2: SGHTA, FQGNSA. CDR3 amino acids: CASSSPGIGLRNTEAFF. The CDR3 DNA is TGTGCCAGCAGCTCGCCCGGAATCGGTTTGAGGAATACTGAAGCTTTCTTT.

V is TRBV6-1 and J is TRBJ2-3; 9 bases agree with TRBD1. Trimming removed 4 bases from V and 4 bases from J; junction bases left unmatched: 9. The CDR3 consists of 16 residues. CDR1 MNHNS and CDR2 SASEGT come from the germline V gene. CDR3: CASSGISDRGSDTQYF. The CDR3 region has the DNA TGTGCCAGCAGTGGAATCAGCGACAGGGGGTCAGATACGCAGTATTTT.

The count of this clone is one. The V call is TRBV5-1, the J call TRBJ2-5; D gene ambiguous. Germline CDR1 and CDR2: SGHRS and YFSETQ. The CDR3 runs to 14 residues. V was clipped by 0 bases and J by 1 base, with 7 bases between them. CDR3 in DNA: TGCGCCAGCAGCTTGGGGCAGACCCAAGAGACCCAGTACTTC. This sequence encodes CASSLGQTQETQYF. Combining the CDR3 with reference TRBV5-1 and TRBJ2-5 gives the whole variable domain KAGVTQTPRYLIKTRGQQVTLSCSPISGHRSVSWYQQTPGQGLQFLFEYFSETQRNKGNFPGRFSGRQFSNSRSEMNVSTLELGDSALYLCASSLGQTQETQYFGPGTRLLVL.

The chain links TRBV11-2 to TRBJ2-1; D not certain. CDR3 size: 15 residues. The germline V gene has CDR1 SGHAT and CDR2 FQNNGV. Trimming pared 0 bases from V and 4 bases from J, leaving 10 bases between. As DNA, the CDR3 is TGTGCCAGCAGCTTAGACGTCGGCGGTTACAATGAGCAGTTCTTC. Translated: CASSLDVGGYNEQFF.

Concerning this clone itself: At one boundary the junction diverges from the germline segment, which might be a read error. The J gene is TRBJ1-4, the V gene TRBV5-1, with D unclear. This CDR3 region has 17 residues. The germline V gene encodes CDR1 SGHRS and CDR2 YFSETQ. The CDR3 is CASSYNPMTTTDEKLFF. The CDR3 DNA reads TGCGCCAGCAGCTATAACCCCATGACGACAACTGATGAAAAACTGTTTTTT. Together with reference TRBV5-1 and TRBJ1-4, the CDR3 gives the full variable domain: KAGVTQTPRYLIKTRGQQVTLSCSPISGHRSVSWYQQTPGQGLQFLFEYFSETQRNKGNFPGRFSGRQFSNSRSEMNVSTLELGDSALYLCASSYNPMTTTDEKLFFGSGTQLSVL.

The V call is TRBV27, the J call TRBJ1-6; D gene ambiguous. V lost 5 bases, J lost 9 bases, and 14 bases lay in between. Looked up from germline, CDR1 is MNHEY and CDR2 is SMNVEV (reference sequence). This CDR3 comprises 14 residues. The CDR3 spells CASSPRALSSPLHF. The CDR3 DNA reads as TGTGCCAGCAGTCCTAGGGCATTAAGTTCACCCCTCCACTTT.

This chain joins TRBV18 and TRBJ1-6, with D hard to call. CDR1 KGHSH and CDR2 LQKENI come from the germline V gene. CDR3 length equals 18 residues. Trimming took 5 bases from V and 0 from J, leaving 17 bases between them. CDR3 coding DNA: TGTGCCAGCTCATCGGGGTCCCGCTCGAGCTCCTATAATTCACCCCTCCACTTT. It translates to CASSSGSRSSSYNSPLHF.

The chain's CDR3 is CASSDREYNEQFF. CDR3 nucleotides: TGTGCCAGCTCGGACAGGGAATACAATGAGCAGTTCTTC. This chain connects TRBV11-2 to TRBJ2-1; 8 nucleotides match TRBD1. Germline CDR1 reads SGHAT; CDR2 reads FQNNGV. Losses at the gene ends were 8 bases for V and 4 bases for J; bases not matched to a gene: 4. This CDR3 has 13 residues. The full variable domain, with the rest looked up from reference TRBV11-2 and TRBJ2-1, is EAGVAQSPRYKIIEKRQSVAFWCNPISGHATLYWYQQILGQGPKLLIQFQNNGVVDDSQLPKDRFSAERLKGVDSTLKIQPAKLEDSAVYLCASSDREYNEQFFGPGTRLTVL.

This chain uses TRBV18 with TRBJ2-5; no firm D call. V lost 0 bases to trimming and J lost 1 base, with 9 bases between them. Germline CDR1 is KGHSH and CDR2 is LQKENI. CDR3 length: 15 amino acids. The DNA for the CDR3 is TGTGCCAGCTCACCACCGAAGGCAATCCAAGAGACCCAGTACTTC. Residues: CASSPPKAIQETQYF.

The rearrangement links TRBV2 to TRBJ2-7; D remains ambiguous. V lost 6 bases to trimming and J lost 9 bases, with 15 bases between them. This CDR3 region has 12 residues. CDR1 is SNHLY, CDR2 FYNNEI, per germline. The CDR3 spells CASRGNPGRQYF. The CDR3 DNA sequence: TGTGCCAGCAGAGGTAATCCAGGACGGCAGTACTTC.

This rearrangement joins TRBV19 to TRBJ1-5; TRBD1 is a possible D gene (6 bases). CDR3 length: 15 amino acids. Trimming stripped 5 bases from V and 3 bases from J, with 14 bases between. Germline V gene sequence: CDR1 LNHDA, CDR2 SQIVND (reference sequence). The CDR3 coding sequence is TGTGCCAGTAGTGGTATGCGGGACACCAATCAGCCCCAGCATTTT. It yields the protein CASSGMRDTNQPQHF.

The rearrangement joins TRBV7-2 to TRBJ2-5, with D tentatively TRBD2 (6 bases). The germline V gene has CDR1 SGHTA and CDR2 FQGNSA. This CDR3 is 16 amino acids long. Trimming removed 3 bases from V and 0 bases from J, with 14 bases in between. CDR3: CASSLGGRDHQETQYF. CDR3 in DNA: TGTGCCAGCAGCTTGGGGGGACGAGACCACCAAGAGACCCAGTACTTC.

This chain connects TRBV6-4 to TRBJ1-5; a weak D match, TRBD1 (5 bases). Germline lookup yields CDR1 MRHNA and CDR2 SNTAGT. V was clipped by 1 base and J by 6 bases, with 13 bases between them. This CDR3 has 15 amino acids. CDR3 in DNA: TGTGCCAGCAGTGACTTCGGGGGTAGGGGTCAGCCCCAGCATTTT. Its protein is CASSDFGGRGQPQHF.

This chain links TRBV6-1 with TRBJ2-2; D not certain. CDR3 size: 14 residues. Trimming took off 5 bases at V and 1 base at J, with 8 bases between the two ends. The germline gives CDR1 MNHNS, CDR2 SASEGT. CDR3 protein: CASSLTWNTGELFF. The CDR3 DNA sequence: TGTGCCAGCAGTCTGACTTGGAACACCGGGGAGCTGTTTTTT.

The CDR3 sequence: CASSSRIVETYEQYF. CDR3 coding DNA: TGTGCCAGTAGTTCCCGTATAGTGGAAACCTACGAGCAGTACTTC. The rearrangement links TRBV19 to TRBJ2-7; no reliable D call. Germline CDR1 is LNHDA and CDR2 is SQIVND (reference sequence). V lost 5 bases and J lost 2, with 16 bases in between. CDR3 length: 15 residues. The full variable domain, its missing parts supplied by reference TRBV19 and TRBJ2-7, is DGGITQSPKYLFRKEGQNVTLSCEQNLNHDAMYWYRQDPGQGLRLIYYSQIVNDFQKGDIAEGYSVSREKKESFPLTVTSAQKNPTAFYLCASSSRIVETYEQYFGPGTRLTVT.

This clone was recorded once. The CDR3 sequence: CASSLGRGKNIQYF. The CDR3 DNA reads TGTGCCAGCAGCTTAGGCAGGGGGAAAAACATTCAGTACTTC. The chain employs TRBV7-2 and TRBJ2-4; 7 bases align to TRBD1. Germline values: CDR1 SGHTA, CDR2 FQGNSA. The CDR3 has 14 residues. V lost 1 base, J lost 4 bases, and 1 base stayed unmatched.

The chain links TRBV28 to TRBJ2-7, with 7 bases identical to TRBD1. The germline gives CDR1 MDHEN, CDR2 SYDVKM. Losses at the gene ends were 5 bases for V and 2 bases for J; bases not matched to a gene: 6. CDR3 length equals 14 residues. The chain's CDR3 is CASSRTGQTYEQYF. CDR3 nucleotides: TGTGCCAGCAGTCGGACAGGTCAGACCTACGAGCAGTACTTC.

This clone was seen only once. The V and J genes are TRBV9 and TRBJ2-7; the D gene is possibly TRBD1 (6 bases). CDR1 and CDR2 from the germline V gene are SGDLS and YYNGEE. The CDR3 is made up of 14 amino acids. V was clipped by 3 bases and J by 0 bases, with 10 bases between them. The CDR3 DNA follows: TGTGCCAGCAGCGAGACAGGCAGCTCCTACGAGCAGTACTTC. This sequence encodes CASSETGSSYEQYF.